Sequencing of this TCR beta chain was carried out in a study of OX40 agonist ivuxolimab in advanced cancers. Across the whole study: Participants could have had prior anti-PD-1, anti-PD-L1 or anti-CTLA-4 therapy, and roughly 40% had some.

Germline V gene lookup returns CDR1 MDHEN and CDR2 SYDVKM. The CDR3 loop spans 15 amino acids. Trimming cost V 6 bases and J 2 bases, with 17 bases left between them. Sequencing was performed with immunoSEQ multiplex PCR; in TCRdb, only in-frame clones are kept and a portion is missing. Of more than 70,000 clones in the sample, 80% to 90% were seen once. The receptor comes from an adult with an advanced solid tumor such as melanoma, head and neck, liver or kidney cancer. This specimen was CD4+ or CD8+ T cells sorted from blood, taken in a trial of the OX40 agonist ivuxolimab. The chain has TRBV28 and TRBJ2-7; maybe TRBD2 (5 bases). The CDR3 sequence is CASSLSIPGAYEQYF. The CDR3 nucleotides are TGTGCCAGCAGCCTTTCGATCCCCGGGGCCTACGAGCAGTACTTC.